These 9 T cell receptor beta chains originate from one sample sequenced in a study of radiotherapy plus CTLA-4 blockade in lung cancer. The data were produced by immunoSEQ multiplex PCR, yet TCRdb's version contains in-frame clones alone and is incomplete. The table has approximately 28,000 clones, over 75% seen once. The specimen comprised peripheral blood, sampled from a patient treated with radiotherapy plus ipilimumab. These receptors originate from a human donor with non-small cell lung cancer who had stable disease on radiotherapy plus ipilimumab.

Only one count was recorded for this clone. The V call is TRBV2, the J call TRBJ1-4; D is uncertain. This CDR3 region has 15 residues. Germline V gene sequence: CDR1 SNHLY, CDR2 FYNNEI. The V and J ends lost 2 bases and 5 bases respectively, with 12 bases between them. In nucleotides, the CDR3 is TGTGCCAGCAGTGAATATCAGACTCTAAATGAAAAACTGTTTTTT. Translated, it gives CASSEYQTLNEKLFF.

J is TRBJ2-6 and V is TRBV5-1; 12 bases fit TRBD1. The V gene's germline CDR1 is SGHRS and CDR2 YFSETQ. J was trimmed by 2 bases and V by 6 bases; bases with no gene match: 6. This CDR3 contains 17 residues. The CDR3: CASTAGQGAPGANVLTF. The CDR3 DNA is TGCGCCAGCACAGCGGGACAGGGGGCACCTGGGGCCAACGTCCTGACTTTC. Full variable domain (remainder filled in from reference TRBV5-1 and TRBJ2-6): KAGVTQTPRYLIKTRGQQVTLSCSPISGHRSVSWYQQTPGQGLQFLFEYFSETQRNKGNFPGRFSGRQFSNSRSEMNVSTLELGDSALYLCASTAGQGAPGANVLTFGAGSRLTVL.

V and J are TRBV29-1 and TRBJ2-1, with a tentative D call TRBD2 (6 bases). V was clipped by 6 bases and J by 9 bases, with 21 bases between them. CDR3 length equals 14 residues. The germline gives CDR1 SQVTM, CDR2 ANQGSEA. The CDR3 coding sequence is TGCAGCGTGGTATGGGGGGACGGCGGCTTTGAGCAGTTCTTC. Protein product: CSVVWGDGGFEQFF.

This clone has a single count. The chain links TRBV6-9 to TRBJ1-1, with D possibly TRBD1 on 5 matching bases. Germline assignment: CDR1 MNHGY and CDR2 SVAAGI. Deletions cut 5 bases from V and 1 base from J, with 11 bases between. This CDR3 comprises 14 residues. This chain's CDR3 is CASSPGRGNTEAFF. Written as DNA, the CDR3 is TGTGCCAGCAGTCCCGGGAGGGGGAACACTGAAGCTTTCTTT.

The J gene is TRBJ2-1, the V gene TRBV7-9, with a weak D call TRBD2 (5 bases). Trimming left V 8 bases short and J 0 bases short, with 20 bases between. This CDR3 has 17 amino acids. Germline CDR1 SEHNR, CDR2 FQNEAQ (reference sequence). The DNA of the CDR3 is TGTGCCAGCCATAGTGCGGGCACAGCGAGCTCCTACAATGAGCAGTTCTTC. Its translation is CASHSAGTASSYNEQFF.

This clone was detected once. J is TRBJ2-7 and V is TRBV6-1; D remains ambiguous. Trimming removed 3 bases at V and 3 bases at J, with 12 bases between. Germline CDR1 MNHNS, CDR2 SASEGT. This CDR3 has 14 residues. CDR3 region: CASSDLPVDYEQYV. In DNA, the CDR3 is TGTGCCAGCAGTGACCTTCCGGTTGACTACGAGCAGTACGTC.

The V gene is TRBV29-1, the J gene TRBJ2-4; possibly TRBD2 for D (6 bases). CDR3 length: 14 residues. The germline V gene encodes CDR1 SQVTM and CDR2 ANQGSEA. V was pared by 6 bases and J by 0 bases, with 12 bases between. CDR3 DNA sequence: TGCAGCGTGCGGGAATTGGTAGCCAAAAACATTCAGTACTTC. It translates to CSVRELVAKNIQYF.

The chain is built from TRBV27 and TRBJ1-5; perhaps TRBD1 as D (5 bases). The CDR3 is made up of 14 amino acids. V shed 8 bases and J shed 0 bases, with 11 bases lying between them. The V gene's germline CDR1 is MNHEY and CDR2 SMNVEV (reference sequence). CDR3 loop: CASGAQSSNQPQHF. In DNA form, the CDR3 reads TGTGCCAGCGGGGCACAGAGTAGCAATCAGCCCCAGCATTTT.

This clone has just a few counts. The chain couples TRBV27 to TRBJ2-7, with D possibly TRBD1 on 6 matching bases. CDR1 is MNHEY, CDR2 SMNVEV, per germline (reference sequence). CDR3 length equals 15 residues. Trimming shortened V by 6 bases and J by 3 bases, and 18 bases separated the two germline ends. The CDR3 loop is CASRPMGANIYEQYF. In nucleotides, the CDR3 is TGTGCCAGCAGGCCGATGGGGGCGAACATCTACGAGCAGTACTTC.